The entry below describes one TCR beta chain. The antigen remains unidentified. The data originate from a study of cytomegalovirus exposure and HLA in healthy donors. The PCR contained 60 Vbeta and 13 Jbeta primers. Only in-frame clones appear in the TCRdb table, and some are missing; sequencing was by immunoSEQ multiplex PCR. Among 120,000 or so clones listed, around four fifths were seen once. Study outcomes and limitations: Cytomegalovirus association was assigned to over 150 TCR beta chains. A later analysis showed HLA-associated TCR beta chains outstripping equally common others in clonal expansion. With DRB1 most and HLA-C fewest, TCR association rates differed between HLA loci in a later analysis.

The ends were cut back, 8 bases at V and 7 bases at J, with 11 bases in the middle. The CDR3 spans 11 residues. Germline-derived CDR1 and CDR2 are MNHNS and SASEGT. This clonotype was sampled from a woman between 40 and 50 years old in good health and CMV-seronegative. What was sequenced was PBMCs. V gene TRBV6-1 combines with J gene TRBJ1-2, with D tentatively TRBD1 (6 bases). The CDR3: CASRTESGYTF. The CDR3 DNA sequence: TGTGCCAGCCGGACAGAATCTGGCTACACCTTC.